A single sample is the source of the 9 T cell receptor beta chains below, sequenced in a study of blood T cell repertoires in COVID-19 (dated by TCRdb to between 2020 and 2021). Receptor amplification or capture employed the immunoSEQ multiplex PCR assay. Sourced from immuneACCESS, this table was stored by TCRdb with only in-frame sequences that have V and J called. A share of the clones is absent; for the studies checked, an unresolved V gene accounts for under half, and the remainder has no known explanation. Across this sample there are around 140,000 clones, with 65% to 90% seen only once. The ten top clones hold roughly 8% of the sample. Material for sequencing was peripheral blood. These receptors all stem from a human donor in a cohort sampled during active COVID-19.

This clone was seen once. The CDR3 DNA follows: TGTGCCAGCAGCTTAGTGAAGAGCTCCTACAATGAGCAGTTCTTC. This codes for CASSLVKSSYNEQFF. The genes are TRBV7-3 and TRBJ2-1; the D is unclear. CDR3 length equals 15 residues. Trimming removed 2 bases from V and 0 bases from J, with 8 bases in between. The germline V gene encodes CDR1 SGHTA and CDR2 FQGTGA.

The rearrangement joins TRBV28 to TRBJ1-4; a weak D match, TRBD1 (6 bases). V gave up 1 base and J gave up 7 bases, with 10 bases separating them. Looked up from germline, CDR1 is MDHEN and CDR2 is SYDVKM. The CDR3 length is 14 residues. The CDR3 DNA is TGTGCCAGCAGTTTATACAGGGACGGTGAAAAACTGTTTTTT. Protein product: CASSLYRDGEKLFF.

The rearrangement uses TRBV12-3 or TRBV12-4 and TRBJ1-6, with a possible D match to TRBD1 (5 bases). V was clipped by 1 base and J by 8 bases, with 6 bases between them. The CDR3 has 13 residues. CDR3 residues: CASSLEGDSPLHF. The CDR3 DNA reads as TGTGCCAGCAGTTTAGAAGGGGATTCACCCCTCCACTTT.

The rearrangement uses TRBV28 and TRBJ2-7, with D perhaps matching TRBD1 (6 bases). The germline V gene has CDR1 MDHEN and CDR2 SYDVKM. The CDR3 has 14 amino acids. V lost 6 bases to trimming and J lost 7 bases, with 19 bases between them. CDR3 DNA sequence: TGTGCCAGCAGAACGACAGGTGACTCCGGTGAGCAGTACTTC. It codes for CASRTTGDSGEQYF.

This clone showed up just a few times. V is TRBV7-8 and J is TRBJ1-6; D may be TRBD1 (6 bases). The CDR3 is 15 amino acids. CDR1 is SGHVS, CDR2 FQNEAQ, per germline. Trimming cost V 5 bases and J 10 bases, with 18 bases left between them. The CDR3 nucleotides read TGTGCCAGCAGCCAACCGACAGGAGGAAAATCACCCCTCCACTTT. As protein: CASSQPTGGKSPLHF.

This sequence joins TRBV4-3 and TRBJ2-2; TRBD2 matches 11 bases. Germline loops: CDR1 LGHNA, CDR2 YSLEER. The CDR3 length is 18 residues. V was clipped by 0 bases and J by 4 bases; unmatched bases: 7. CDR3 bases: TGCGCCAGCAGCCAAGAAACGGGCCTAGCGGGAGGCACCGGGGAGCTGTTTTTT. This encodes CASSQETGLAGGTGELFF.

J is TRBJ2-7 and V is TRBV6-5; D may be TRBD2 (6 bases). V was cut by 5 bases and J by 2 bases, with 10 bases left in between. Germline V gives CDR1 MNHEY, CDR2 SVGAGI. The CDR3 extends over 13 amino acids. This chain's CDR3 is CASSRGLAYEQYF. CDR3 nucleotides: TGTGCCAGCAGTCGGGGACTGGCCTACGAGCAGTACTTC.

The genes are TRBV18 and TRBJ1-1, with 9 bases lining up with TRBD1. V trimming: 1 base; J trimming: 6 bases; junction bases outside the gene matches: 9. Germline V lookup: CDR1 KGHSH, CDR2 LQKENI. This CDR3 spans 16 amino acids. CDR3 bases: TGTGCCAGCTCACCACTTTCGGGACAGGGAGGACCTGAAGCTTTCTTT. This translates into CASSPLSGQGGPEAFF.

This chain joins TRBV5-1 and TRBJ2-7; D is perhaps TRBD2 (6 bases). V dropped 1 base and J dropped 0 bases, with 11 bases sitting between them. The CDR3 loop spans 15 amino acids. Germline V lookup: CDR1 SGHRS, CDR2 YFSETQ. The CDR3 protein is CASSLSPGVSYEQYF. In DNA form, the CDR3 reads TGCGCCAGCAGCTTGAGTCCGGGGGTCTCCTACGAGCAGTACTTC.